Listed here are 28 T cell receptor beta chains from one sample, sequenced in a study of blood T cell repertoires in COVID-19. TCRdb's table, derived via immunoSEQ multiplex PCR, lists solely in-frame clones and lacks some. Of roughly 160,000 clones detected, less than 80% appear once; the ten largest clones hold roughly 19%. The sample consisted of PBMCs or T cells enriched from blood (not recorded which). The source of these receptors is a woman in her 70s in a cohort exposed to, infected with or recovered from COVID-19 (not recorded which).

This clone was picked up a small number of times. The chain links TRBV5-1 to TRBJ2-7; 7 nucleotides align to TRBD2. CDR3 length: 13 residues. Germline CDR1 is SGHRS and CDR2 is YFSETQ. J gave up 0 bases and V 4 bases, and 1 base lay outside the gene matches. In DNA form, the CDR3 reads TGCGCCAGCAGCCCGGGAGGCTCCTACGAGCAGTACTTC. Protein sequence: CASSPGGSYEQYF.

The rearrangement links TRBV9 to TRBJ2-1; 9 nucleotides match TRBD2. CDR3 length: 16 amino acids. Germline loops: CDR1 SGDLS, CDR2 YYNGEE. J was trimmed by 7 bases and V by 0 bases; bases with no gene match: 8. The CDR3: CASSVGVSGSWNEQFF. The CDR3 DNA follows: TGTGCCAGCAGCGTAGGTGTTAGCGGGAGTTGGAATGAGCAGTTCTTC. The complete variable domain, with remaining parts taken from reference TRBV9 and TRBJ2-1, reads DSGVTQTPKHLITATGQRVTLRCSPRSGDLSVYWYQQSLDQGLQFLIQYYNGEERAKGNILERFSAQQFPDLHSELNLSSLELGDSALYFCASSVGVSGSWNEQFFGPGTRLTVL.

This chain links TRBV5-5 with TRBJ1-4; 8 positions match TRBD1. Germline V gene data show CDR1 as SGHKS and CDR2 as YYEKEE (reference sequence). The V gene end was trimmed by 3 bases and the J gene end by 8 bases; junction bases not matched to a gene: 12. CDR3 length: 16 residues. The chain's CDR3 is CASSYDRGARNEKLFF. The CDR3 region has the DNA TGTGCCAGCAGCTACGACAGGGGCGCTAGGAACGAAAAACTGTTTTTT.

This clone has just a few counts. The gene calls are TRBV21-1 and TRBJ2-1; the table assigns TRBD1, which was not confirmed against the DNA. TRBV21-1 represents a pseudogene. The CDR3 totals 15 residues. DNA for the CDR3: TGTGCCAGCAGCAAAAAAAGGACAGGGGGCAATGAGCAGTTCTTC. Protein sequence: CASSKKRTGGNEQFF.

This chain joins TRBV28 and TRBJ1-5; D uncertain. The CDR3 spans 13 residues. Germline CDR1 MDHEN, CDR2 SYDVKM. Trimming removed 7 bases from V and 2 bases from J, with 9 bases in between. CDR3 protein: CASTEFGNQPQHF. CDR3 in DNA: TGTGCCAGCACGGAGTTTGGCAATCAGCCCCAGCATTTT. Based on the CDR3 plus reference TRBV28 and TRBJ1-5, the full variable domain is DVKVTQSSRYLVKRTGEKVFLECVQDMDHENMFWYRQDPGLGLRLIYFSYDVKMKEKGDIPEGYSVSREKKERFSLILESASTNQTSMYLCASTEFGNQPQHFGDGTRLSIL.

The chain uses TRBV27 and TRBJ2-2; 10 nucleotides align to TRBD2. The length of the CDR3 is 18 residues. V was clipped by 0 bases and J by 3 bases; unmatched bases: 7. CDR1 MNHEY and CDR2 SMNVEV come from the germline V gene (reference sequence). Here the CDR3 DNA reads TGTGCCAGCAGTTTATCTTTCCGACTAGCGGGCTACACCGGGGAGCTGTTTTTT. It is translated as CASSLSFRLAGYTGELFF.

Here the CDR3 reads CASSVGQGNVETQYF. CDR3 coding DNA: TGTGCCAGCAGCGTGGGACAGGGGAACGTAGAGACCCAGTACTTC. The chain has TRBV5-4 and TRBJ2-5; 10 nucleotides line up with TRBD1. V lost 4 bases to trimming and J lost 4 bases; unmatched junction nucleotides: 7. Germline V CDR1 and CDR2: SGHNT, YYREEE (reference sequence). CDR3 length: 15 residues.

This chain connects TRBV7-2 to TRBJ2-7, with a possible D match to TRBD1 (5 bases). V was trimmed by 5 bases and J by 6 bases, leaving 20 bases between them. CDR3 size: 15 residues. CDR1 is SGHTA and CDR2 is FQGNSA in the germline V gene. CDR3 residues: CASSILLSGRVEQYF. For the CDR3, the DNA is TGTGCCAGCAGCATCCTCCTCTCGGGCAGGGTCGAGCAGTACTTC.

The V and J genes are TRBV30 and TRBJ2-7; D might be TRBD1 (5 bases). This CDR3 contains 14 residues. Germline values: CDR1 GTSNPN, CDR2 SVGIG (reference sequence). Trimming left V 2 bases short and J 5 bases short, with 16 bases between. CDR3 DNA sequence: TGTGCCTGGAGTACCGAAAATTGGGGCAACGAGCAGTACTTC. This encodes CAWSTENWGNEQYF.

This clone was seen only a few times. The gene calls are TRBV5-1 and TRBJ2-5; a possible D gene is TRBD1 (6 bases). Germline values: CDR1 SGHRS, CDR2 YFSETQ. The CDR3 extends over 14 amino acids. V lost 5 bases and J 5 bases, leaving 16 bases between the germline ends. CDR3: CASSNGGLGETQYF. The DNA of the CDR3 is TGCGCCAGCAGTAATGGGGGCTTGGGGGAGACCCAGTACTTC.

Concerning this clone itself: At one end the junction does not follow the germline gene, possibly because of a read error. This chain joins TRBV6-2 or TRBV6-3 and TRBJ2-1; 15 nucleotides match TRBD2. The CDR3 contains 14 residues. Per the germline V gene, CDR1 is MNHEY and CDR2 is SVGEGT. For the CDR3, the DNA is TGTGCCAGCAGCGGGACTAGCGGGAGGCCATTGTCGGTCTTC. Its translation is CASSGTSGRPLSVF.

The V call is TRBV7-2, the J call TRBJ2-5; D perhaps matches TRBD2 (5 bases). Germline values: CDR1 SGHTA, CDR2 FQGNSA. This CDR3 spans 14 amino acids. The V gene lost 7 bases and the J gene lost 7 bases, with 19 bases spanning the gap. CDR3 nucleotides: TGTGCCAGCAAGAGGCGTCCCCTTGGAGGGACCCAGTACTTC. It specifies CASKRRPLGGTQYF.

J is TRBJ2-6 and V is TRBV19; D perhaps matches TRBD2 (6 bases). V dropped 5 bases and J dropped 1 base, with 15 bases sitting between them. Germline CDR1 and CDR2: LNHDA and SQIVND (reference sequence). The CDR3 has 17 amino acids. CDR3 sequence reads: CASSPGTYPSGANVLTF. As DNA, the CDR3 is TGTGCCAGTAGTCCCGGGACTTATCCATCTGGGGCCAACGTCCTGACTTTC.

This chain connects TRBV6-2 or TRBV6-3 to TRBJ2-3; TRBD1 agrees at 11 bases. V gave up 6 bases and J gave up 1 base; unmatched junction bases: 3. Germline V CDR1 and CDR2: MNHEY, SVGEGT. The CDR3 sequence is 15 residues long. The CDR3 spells CASSGQGAGTDTQYF. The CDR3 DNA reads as TGTGCCAGCAGCGGACAGGGGGCAGGCACAGATACGCAGTATTTT.

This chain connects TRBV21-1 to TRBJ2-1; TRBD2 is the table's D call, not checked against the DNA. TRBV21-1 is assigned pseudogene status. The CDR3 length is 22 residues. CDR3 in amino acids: CASSKIGGRLAGRESLYNEQFF. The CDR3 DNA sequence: TGTGCCAGCAGCAAAATCGGGGGGAGACTAGCGGGCAGAGAAAGCCTCTACAATGAGCAGTTCTTC.

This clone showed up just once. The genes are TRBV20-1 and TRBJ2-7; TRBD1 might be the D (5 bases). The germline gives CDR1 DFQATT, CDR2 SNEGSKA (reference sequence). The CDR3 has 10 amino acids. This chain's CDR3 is CSVGHYEQYF. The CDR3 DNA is TGCAGCGTAGGACACTACGAGCAGTACTTC.

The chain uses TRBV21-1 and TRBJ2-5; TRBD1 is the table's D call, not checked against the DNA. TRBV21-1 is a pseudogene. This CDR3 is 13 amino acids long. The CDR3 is CASSIGRGETQYF. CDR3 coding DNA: TGTGCCAGCAGCATTGGCAGGGGAGAGACCCAGTACTTC.

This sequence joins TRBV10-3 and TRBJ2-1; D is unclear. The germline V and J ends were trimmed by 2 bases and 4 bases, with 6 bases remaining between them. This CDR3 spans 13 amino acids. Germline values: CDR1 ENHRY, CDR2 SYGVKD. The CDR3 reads CAISEILYNEQFF. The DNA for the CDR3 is TGTGCCATCAGTGAGATACTGTACAATGAGCAGTTCTTC.

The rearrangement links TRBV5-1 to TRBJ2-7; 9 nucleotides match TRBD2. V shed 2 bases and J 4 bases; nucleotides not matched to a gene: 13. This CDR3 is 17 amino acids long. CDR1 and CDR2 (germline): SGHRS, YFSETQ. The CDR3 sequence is CASSFGGPGLADYEQYF. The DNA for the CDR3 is TGCGCCAGCAGCTTCGGGGGTCCGGGACTAGCCGATTACGAGCAGTACTTC.

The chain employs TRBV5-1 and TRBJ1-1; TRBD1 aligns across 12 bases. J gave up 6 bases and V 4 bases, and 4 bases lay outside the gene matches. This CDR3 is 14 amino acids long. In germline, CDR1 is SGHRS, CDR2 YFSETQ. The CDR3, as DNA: TGCGCCAGCAGCACGGGACAGGGGGCACCTGAAGCTTTCTTT. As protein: CASSTGQGAPEAFF.

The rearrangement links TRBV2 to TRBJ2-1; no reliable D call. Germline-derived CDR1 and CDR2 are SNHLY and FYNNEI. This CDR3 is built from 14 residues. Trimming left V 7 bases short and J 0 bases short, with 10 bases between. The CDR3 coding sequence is TGTGCCAGCATCGCGGTCCGCTCCTACAATGAGCAGTTCTTC. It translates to CASIAVRSYNEQFF.

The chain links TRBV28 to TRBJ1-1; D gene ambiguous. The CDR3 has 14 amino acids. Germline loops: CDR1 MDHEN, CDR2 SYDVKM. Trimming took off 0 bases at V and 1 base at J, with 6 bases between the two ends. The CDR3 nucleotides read TGTGCCAGCAGTTTATGGGGAGGGAACACTGAAGCTTTCTTT. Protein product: CASSLWGGNTEAFF.

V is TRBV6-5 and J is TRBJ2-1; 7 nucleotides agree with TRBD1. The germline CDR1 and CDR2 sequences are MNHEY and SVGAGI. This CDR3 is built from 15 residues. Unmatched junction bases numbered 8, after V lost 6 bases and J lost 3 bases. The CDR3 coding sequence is TGTGCCAGCAGGCTAAGACAGGGTCGCTACAATGAGCAGTTCTTC. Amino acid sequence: CASRLRQGRYNEQFF.

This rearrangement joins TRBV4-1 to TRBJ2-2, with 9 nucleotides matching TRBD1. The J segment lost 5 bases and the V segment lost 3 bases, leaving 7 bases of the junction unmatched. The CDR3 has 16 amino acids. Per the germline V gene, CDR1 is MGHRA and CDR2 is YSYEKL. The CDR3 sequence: CASSQPPGQGTGELFF. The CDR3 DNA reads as TGCGCCAGCAGCCAGCCCCCAGGACAGGGGACCGGGGAGCTGTTTTTT.

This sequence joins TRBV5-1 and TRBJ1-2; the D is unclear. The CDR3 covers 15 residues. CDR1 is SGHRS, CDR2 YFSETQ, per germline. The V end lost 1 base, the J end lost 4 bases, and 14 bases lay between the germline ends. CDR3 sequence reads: CASSLMSLASYGYTF. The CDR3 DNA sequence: TGCGCCAGCAGCTTGATGTCACTAGCTAGCTATGGCTACACCTTC.

CDR3 protein: CASSSGRHRGSPLHF. The CDR3 nucleotides are TGTGCCAGCAGCTCTGGCCGCCACCGAGGGTCACCCCTCCACTTT. J is TRBJ1-6 and V is TRBV11-1; D is unresolved. Trimming took off 4 bases at V and 10 bases at J, with 17 bases between the two ends. The CDR3 runs 15 residues. Germline V gene data show CDR1 as SGHAT and CDR2 as FQDESV (reference sequence).

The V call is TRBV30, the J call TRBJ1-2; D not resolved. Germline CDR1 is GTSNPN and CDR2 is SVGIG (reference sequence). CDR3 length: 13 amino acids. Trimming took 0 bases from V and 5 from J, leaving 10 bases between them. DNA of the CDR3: TGTGCCTGGAGTGTAATTTCGGGGTATGGCTACACCTTC. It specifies CAWSVISGYGYTF.

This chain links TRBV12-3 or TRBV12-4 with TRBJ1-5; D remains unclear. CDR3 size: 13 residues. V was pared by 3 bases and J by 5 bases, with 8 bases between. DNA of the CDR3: TGTGCCAGCAGTTTTGAGGTTTATCAGCCCCAGCATTTT. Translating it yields CASSFEVYQPQHF.